This passage covers 24 T cell receptor beta chains from one sample sequenced in a study of cytomegalovirus exposure and HLA in healthy donors. Repertoires were generated with immunoSEQ multiplex PCR, while TCRdb's copy carries only in-frame clones and drops some. The sample yields approximately 150,000 clones, 70% to 90% seen once. Sequencing was performed on PBMCs. All receptors come from a woman between 18 and 29 years old in good health and CMV-seropositive.

The CDR3 bases are TGTGCCAGCAGCGATCCGGGACAGCCCTACGAGCAGTACTTC. Translation gives CASSDPGQPYEQYF. This chain uses TRBV13 with TRBJ2-7, with 7 nucleotides matching TRBD1. Per the germline V gene, CDR1 is PRHDT and CDR2 is FYEKMQ (reference sequence). This CDR3 comprises 14 residues. The ends lost 5 bases at V and 2 bases at J; junction bases unmatched: 6.

J is TRBJ2-5 and V is TRBV7-8, with TRBD2 matching over 11 bases. Trimming cost V 4 bases and J 4 bases; bases outside gene matches: 23. Germline V gives CDR1 SGHVS, CDR2 FQNEAQ. This CDR3 is built from 21 residues. CDR3 in amino acids: CASSYVPTGRYLAGGSETQYF. As DNA, the CDR3 is TGTGCCAGCAGCTACGTGCCGACAGGAAGGTACCTAGCGGGAGGTTCAGAGACCCAGTACTTC.

The chain combines TRBV7-2 with TRBJ1-5, with D possibly matching TRBD1 (5 bases). The V end was cut by 3 bases, the J end by 5 bases, with 8 bases between. The CDR3 contains 13 residues. Germline V CDR1 and CDR2: SGHTA, FQGNSA. For the CDR3, the DNA is TGTGCCAGCAGCTTGGAAGGGGATCAGCCCCAGCATTTT. Protein product: CASSLEGDQPQHF.

This chain connects TRBV6-5 to TRBJ2-2, with D maybe TRBD1 (6 bases). Trimming took off 2 bases at V and 6 bases at J, with 10 bases between the two ends. CDR1 is MNHEY and CDR2 is SVGAGI in the germline V gene. The CDR3 is 14 residues long. CDR3 in DNA: TGTGCCAGCAGTTACGTGACAGGTGCCGGGGAGCTGTTTTTT. Translating it yields CASSYVTGAGELFF.

This rearrangement joins TRBV25-1 to TRBJ1-2; TRBD1 agrees at 9 bases. J gave up 8 bases and V 2 bases, and 9 bases lay outside the gene matches. CDR3 size: 15 residues. Per the germline V gene, CDR1 is MGHDK and CDR2 is SYGVNS. In DNA, the CDR3 is TGTGCCAGCAGTGAACCGGGACAGGGAATATACGGCTACACCTTC. Translation gives CASSEPGQGIYGYTF.

This chain joins TRBV11-3 and TRBJ2-7; the D gene is possibly TRBD2 (5 bases). The V gene's germline CDR1 is SGHNT and CDR2 YENEEA. V was cut by 0 bases and J by 7 bases, with 16 bases left in between. The CDR3 runs to 15 residues. The CDR3 DNA is TGTGCCAGCAGCTTAGATCCAACCCCGAGGAGGGAGCAGTACTTC. Its translation is CASSLDPTPRREQYF.

V gene TRBV28 combines with J gene TRBJ1-5, with a tentative D call TRBD1 (6 bases). The V end lost 3 bases, the J end lost 7 bases, and 13 bases lay between the germline ends. This CDR3 is 14 amino acids long. CDR1 MDHEN and CDR2 SYDVKM come from the germline V gene. The CDR3: CASSLAQGIQPQHF. Here the CDR3 DNA reads TGTGCCAGCAGTTTGGCCCAGGGGATCCAGCCCCAGCATTTT.

The chain carries TRBV6-5 and TRBJ2-5, with a possible D match to TRBD2 (6 bases). The CDR3 runs 15 residues. V gave up 2 bases and J gave up 0 bases, with 10 bases separating them. In germline, CDR1 is MNHEY, CDR2 SVGAGI. The chain's CDR3 is CASSYTGANQETQYF. The CDR3 nucleotides read TGTGCCAGCAGTTACACGGGAGCGAACCAAGAGACCCAGTACTTC.

The chain carries TRBV19 and TRBJ2-4; D may be TRBD2 (5 bases). V shed 5 bases and J shed 6 bases, with 14 bases lying between them. The CDR3 contains 14 residues. CDR1 is LNHDA, CDR2 SQIVND, per germline (reference sequence). The CDR3, as DNA: TGTGCCAGTAGTCCTCACCCGGGATCAAACATTCAGTACTTC. This encodes CASSPHPGSNIQYF.

V and J are TRBV21-1 and TRBJ2-1; the table gives TRBD2 as D, unverified against the DNA. TRBV21-1 is a documented pseudogene. This CDR3 is 14 amino acids long. In nucleotides, the CDR3 is TGTGCCAGCAGCAAGACTAGCGGGAGATGGGAGCAGTTCTTC. Translated: CASSKTSGRWEQFF.

The CDR3 DNA reads TGTGCCAGCAGTCCTAGCGGGCAGAGCTCCTACGAGCAGTACTTC. Amino acids: CASSPSGQSSYEQYF. The J gene is TRBJ2-7, the V gene TRBV6-6, with TRBD2 matching over 8 bases. J lost 0 bases, V lost 5 bases, and 6 bases had no gene match. CDR1 is MNHNY, CDR2 SVGAGI, per germline (reference sequence). The CDR3 is 15 residues long.

The chain is built from TRBV19 and TRBJ2-7; 7 bases align to TRBD2. CDR1 and CDR2 from the germline V gene are LNHDA and SQIVND (reference sequence). Trimming at V came to 6 bases and at J to 6 bases, leaving 11 bases not matched to a gene. CDR3 length equals 14 residues. CDR3 DNA: TGTGCCAGTAGCGTAGCGGGTAGTTTTCCCGAGCAGTACTTC. Amino acid sequence: CASSVAGSFPEQYF.

Only one count was recorded for this clone. The chain uses TRBV4-1 and TRBJ2-5, with 8 nucleotides matching TRBD2. J gave up 5 bases and V 0 bases, and 8 bases lay outside the gene matches. The CDR3 sequence is 16 residues long. CDR1 is MGHRA, CDR2 YSYEKL, per germline. CDR3 in amino acids: CASSQDTSGLQETQYF. Written as DNA, the CDR3 is TGCGCCAGCAGCCAAGATACTAGCGGCCTGCAGGAGACCCAGTACTTC.

The chain has TRBV9 and TRBJ2-7, with TRBD1 identical over 8 bases. V shed 2 bases, J shed 3 bases, and the junction held 4 bases outside the gene matches. There are 14 residues in the CDR3. Germline CDR1 reads SGDLS; CDR2 reads YYNGEE. CDR3 nucleotide sequence: TGTGCCAGCAGCGTTAATGGACAGGGCTACGAGCAGTACTTC. Encoded protein: CASSVNGQGYEQYF.

V and J are TRBV7-9 and TRBJ2-5, with D perhaps TRBD1 (5 bases). Trimming pared 5 bases from V and 6 bases from J, leaving 13 bases between. The CDR3 consists of 13 residues. Germline V gives CDR1 SEHNR, CDR2 FQNEAQ (reference sequence). As DNA, the CDR3 is TGTGCCAGCAGCCCTGACAGCAGGAAGACCCAGTACTTC. It specifies CASSPDSRKTQYF. Full variable domain (remainder filled in from reference TRBV7-9 and TRBJ2-5): DTGVSQNPRHKITKRGQNVTFRCDPISEHNRLYWYRQTLGQGPEFLTYFQNEAQLEKSRLLSDRFSAERPKGSFSTLEIQRTEQGDSAMYLCASSPDSRKTQYFGPGTRLLVL.

This clone was detected only once. The chain carries TRBV7-9 and TRBJ2-2; D call uncertain. V lost 0 bases and J 5 bases, leaving 16 bases between the germline ends. CDR1 and CDR2 from the germline V gene are SEHNR and FQNEAQ (reference sequence). The CDR3 has 17 residues. The CDR3 nucleotides are TGTGCCAGCAGCTTAGCCTATGGCGGTCTGGAGACCGGGGAGCTGTTTTTT. Its protein product is CASSLAYGGLETGELFF.

The chain employs TRBV28 and TRBJ1-3; maybe TRBD1 (6 bases). Trimming removed 5 bases from V and 3 bases from J, with 11 bases in between. The CDR3 covers 14 residues. Germline values: CDR1 MDHEN, CDR2 SYDVKM. The CDR3 coding sequence is TGTGCCAGCAGTCTGGACAGCTTTGGAAACACCATATATTTT. It is translated as CASSLDSFGNTIYF.

The chain employs TRBV11-3 and TRBJ2-5; tentatively, D is TRBD2 (5 bases). CDR1 is SGHNT, CDR2 YENEEA, per germline. The V and J ends lost 5 bases and 2 bases respectively, with 15 bases between them. The CDR3 extends over 15 amino acids. This CDR3 is CASSGPSGWQETQYF. Here the CDR3 DNA reads TGTGCCAGCAGCGGACCTTCGGGGTGGCAAGAGACCCAGTACTTC. The whole variable domain, remainder taken from reference TRBV11-3 and TRBJ2-5, is EAGVVQSPRYKIIEKKQPVAFWCNPISGHNTLYWYLQNLGQGPELLIRYENEEAVDDSQLPKDRFSAERLKGVDSTLKIQPAELGDSAVYLCASSGPSGWQETQYFGPGTRLLVL.

The chain joins TRBV18 to TRBJ1-2; 7 nucleotides align to TRBD1. CDR1 and CDR2 (germline): KGHSH, LQKENI. V shed 0 bases and J 7 bases; nucleotides not matched to a gene: 11. The CDR3 spans 16 residues. CDR3 sequence (DNA): TGTGCCAGCTCACCACCGAACGACAGGGTTCGAAGTGGCTACACCTTC. Translating gives CASSPPNDRVRSGYTF.

The V and J genes are TRBV7-2 and TRBJ1-2; D might be TRBD1 (5 bases). V was shortened by 7 bases and J by 4 bases, with 13 bases between the two germline ends. The germline CDR1 and CDR2 sequences are SGHTA and FQGNSA. This CDR3 region has 13 residues. The CDR3 is CASTADRIYGYTF. The CDR3 coding sequence is TGTGCCAGCACCGCAGACAGAATCTATGGCTACACCTTC.

The gene calls are TRBV27 and TRBJ2-3; 7 bases fit TRBD2. This CDR3 spans 17 amino acids. V trimming: 4 bases; J trimming: 1 base; junction bases outside the gene matches: 11. The germline V gene has CDR1 MNHEY and CDR2 SMNVEV (reference sequence). The CDR3 DNA reads as TGTGCCAGCAGTTCCGGGACTACAACTATAGGCACAGATACGCAGTATTTT. This translates into CASSSGTTTIGTDTQYF.

This clone appeared a few times. The rearrangement joins TRBV5-1 to TRBJ2-1, with TRBD1 identical over 9 bases. The V and J ends lost 2 bases and 6 bases, in that order; junction bases with no gene match: 3. The CDR3 is made up of 14 amino acids. The germline gives CDR1 SGHRS, CDR2 YFSETQ. The CDR3 nucleotides are TGCGCCAGCAGCTTTGGGACAGGGATCAATGAGCAGTTCTTC. This codes for CASSFGTGINEQFF.

The chain links TRBV27 to TRBJ1-1; 7 nucleotides agree with TRBD1. CDR1 and CDR2 from the germline V gene are MNHEY and SMNVEV (reference sequence). The CDR3 runs to 15 residues. The ends lost 4 bases at V and 0 bases at J; junction bases unmatched: 5. The CDR3 DNA sequence: TGTGCCAGCAGTTCACGACAGGGAATGAACACTGAAGCTTTCTTT. It yields the protein CASSSRQGMNTEAFF.

This clone showed up just a few times. The gene calls are TRBV30 and TRBJ1-4, with 9 bases identical to TRBD1. This CDR3 region has 14 residues. With 5 bases clipped from V and 5 bases from J, the junction kept 6 bases outside the gene matches. CDR1 GTSNPN and CDR2 SVGIG come from the germline V gene (reference sequence). CDR3 sequence (DNA): TGTGCCTGGGGAACCGGGACAGGGAATGAAAAACTGTTTTTT. As protein: CAWGTGTGNEKLFF.